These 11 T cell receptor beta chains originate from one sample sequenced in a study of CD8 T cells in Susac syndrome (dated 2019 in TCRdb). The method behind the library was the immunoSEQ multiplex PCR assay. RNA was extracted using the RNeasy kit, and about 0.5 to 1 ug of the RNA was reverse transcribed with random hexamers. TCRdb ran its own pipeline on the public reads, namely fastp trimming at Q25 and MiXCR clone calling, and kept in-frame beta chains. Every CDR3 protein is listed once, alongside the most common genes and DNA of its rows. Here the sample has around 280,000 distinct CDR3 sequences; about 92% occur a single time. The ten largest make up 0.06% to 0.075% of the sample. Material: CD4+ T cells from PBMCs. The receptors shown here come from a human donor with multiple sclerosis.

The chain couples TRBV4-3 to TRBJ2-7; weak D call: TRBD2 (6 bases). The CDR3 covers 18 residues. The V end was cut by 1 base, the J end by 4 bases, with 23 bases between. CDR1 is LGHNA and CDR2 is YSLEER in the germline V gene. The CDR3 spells CASSQVKVGSDLIYEQYF. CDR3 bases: TGCGCCAGCAGCCAAGTGAAGGTCGGGAGCGACCTAATATACGAGCAGTACTTC.

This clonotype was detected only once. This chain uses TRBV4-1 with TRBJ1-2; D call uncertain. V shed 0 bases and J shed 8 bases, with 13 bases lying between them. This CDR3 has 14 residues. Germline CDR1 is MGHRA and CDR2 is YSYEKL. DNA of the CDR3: TGCGCCAGCAGCCAAGAAAGGCCCCGGGAAGGCTACACCTTC. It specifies CASSQERPREGYTF.

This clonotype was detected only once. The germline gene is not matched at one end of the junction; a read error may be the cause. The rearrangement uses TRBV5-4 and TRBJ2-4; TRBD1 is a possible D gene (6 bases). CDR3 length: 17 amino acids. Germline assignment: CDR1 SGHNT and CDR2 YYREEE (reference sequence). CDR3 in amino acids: CTSSSERGQGAKNIQYF. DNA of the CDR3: TGTACCAGCAGCTCCGAACGGGGCCAGGGGGCCAAAAACATTCAGTACTTC.

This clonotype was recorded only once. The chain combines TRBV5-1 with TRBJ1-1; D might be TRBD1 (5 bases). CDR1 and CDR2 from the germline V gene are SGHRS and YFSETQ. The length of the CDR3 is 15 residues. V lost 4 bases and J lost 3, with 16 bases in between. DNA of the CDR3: TGCGCCAGCAGCCCGGACGGGGGTCGAGACACTGAAGCTTTCTTT. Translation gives CASSPDGGRDTEAFF.

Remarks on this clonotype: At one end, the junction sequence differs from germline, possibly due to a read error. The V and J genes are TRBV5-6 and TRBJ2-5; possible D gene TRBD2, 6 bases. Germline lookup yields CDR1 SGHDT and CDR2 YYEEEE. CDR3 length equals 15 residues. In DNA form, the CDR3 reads TGTGCCAGCAGCTTGACTAGCTACGGCCAAGGGACCCAGTACTTC. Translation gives CASSLTSYGQGTQYF.

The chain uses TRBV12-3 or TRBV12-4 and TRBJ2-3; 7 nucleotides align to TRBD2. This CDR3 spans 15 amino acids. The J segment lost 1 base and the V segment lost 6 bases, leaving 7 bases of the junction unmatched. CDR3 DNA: TGTGCCAGCAGCAGAGGACTAGTCGGCACAGATACGCAGTATTTT. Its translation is CASSRGLVGTDTQYF.

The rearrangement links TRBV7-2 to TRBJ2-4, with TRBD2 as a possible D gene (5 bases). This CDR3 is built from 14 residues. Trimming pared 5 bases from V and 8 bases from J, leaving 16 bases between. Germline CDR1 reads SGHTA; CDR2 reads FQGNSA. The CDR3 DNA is TGTGCCAGCAGCCAGAGGGCAAAAAGGGACATTCAGTACTTC. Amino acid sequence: CASSQRAKRDIQYF.

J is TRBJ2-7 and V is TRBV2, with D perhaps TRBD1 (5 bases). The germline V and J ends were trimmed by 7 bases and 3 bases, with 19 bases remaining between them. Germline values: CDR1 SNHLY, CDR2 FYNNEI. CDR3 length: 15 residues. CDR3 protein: CASTHERPRVYEQYF. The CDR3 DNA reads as TGTGCCAGCACGCACGAAAGGCCCAGGGTCTACGAGCAGTACTTC.

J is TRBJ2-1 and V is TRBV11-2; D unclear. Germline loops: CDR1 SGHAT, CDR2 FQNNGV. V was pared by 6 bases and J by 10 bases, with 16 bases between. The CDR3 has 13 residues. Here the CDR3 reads CASSPRFLGEQFF. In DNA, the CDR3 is TGTGCCAGCAGTCCAAGATTCTTGGGCGAGCAGTTCTTC.

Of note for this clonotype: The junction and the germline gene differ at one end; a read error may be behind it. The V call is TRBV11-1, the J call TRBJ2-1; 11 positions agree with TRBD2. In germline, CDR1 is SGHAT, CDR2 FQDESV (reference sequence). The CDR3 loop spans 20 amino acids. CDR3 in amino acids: CASSQPRGLADLASYNERFF. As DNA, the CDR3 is TGTGCCAGCAGCCAACCCAGGGGACTAGCGGACTTAGCCTCCTACAATGAGCGGTTCTTC. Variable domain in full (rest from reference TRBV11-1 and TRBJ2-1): EAEVAQSPRYKITEKSQAVAFWCDPISGHATLYWYRQILGQGPELLVQFQDESVVDDSQLPKDRFSAERLKGVDSTLKIQPAELGDSAMYLCASSQPRGLADLASYNERFFGPGTRLTVL.

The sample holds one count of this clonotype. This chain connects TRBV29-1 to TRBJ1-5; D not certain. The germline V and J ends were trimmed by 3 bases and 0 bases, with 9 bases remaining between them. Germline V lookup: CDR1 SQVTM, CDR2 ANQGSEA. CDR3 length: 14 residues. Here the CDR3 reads CSVDSGYSNQPQHF. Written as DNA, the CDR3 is TGCAGCGTTGATTCTGGGTATAGCAATCAGCCCCAGCATTTT.